The 25 T cell receptor beta chains below come from one sample, sequenced in a study of molecular identifiers for immune sequencing clone quantification (dated by TCRdb to the late 2010s). Library creation used PCR. The instrument was a NextSeq 500. TCRdb reprocessing: public reads trimmed at Q25 with fastp, clones called with MiXCR, in-frame beta chains kept. Rows matching on CDR3 protein sequence are summarized as one entry with the most common DNA and genes. The sample yields under 600,000 distinct CDR3 sequences; under 30% were counted once. The top ten hold roughly 0.79% of the sample. The sample consisted of naive CD8+ T cells from blood, with Jurkat cell RNA spiked in. Explained via the paper, the cell subset or site label denotes: FACS-sorted CD8+CD4-CCR7+CD45RA+ naive T cells. The receptor source for this set is a human donor in good health. Some libraries in this study had Jurkat cell RNA spiked in.

This clonotype was observed a handful of times. V usage is TRBV28 and J usage is TRBJ2-1; 7 nucleotides agree with TRBD2. Trimming removed 5 bases from V and 5 bases from J; junction bases left unmatched: 12. The CDR3 sequence is 16 residues long. Germline CDR1 and CDR2: MDHEN and SYDVKM. As DNA, the CDR3 is TGTGCCAGCAGTATACCAGGGAGGGGTGATCACAATGAGCAGTTCTTC. Translation gives CASSIPGRGDHNEQFF.

This clonotype was recorded at least ten times. V gene TRBV7-9 combines with J gene TRBJ1-1; perhaps TRBD1 as D (5 bases). Trimming pared 6 bases from V and 7 bases from J, leaving 21 bases between. The CDR3 is 15 residues long. The germline V gene encodes CDR1 SEHNR and CDR2 FQNEAQ (reference sequence). CDR3 nucleotide sequence: TGTGCCAGCAGTCCCGGGGACGGAACAAGGGTTGAAGCTTTCTTT. It translates to CASSPGDGTRVEAFF.

The V call is TRBV9, the J call TRBJ2-7; a weak D match, TRBD2 (6 bases). The CDR3 has 14 residues. Germline V lookup: CDR1 SGDLS, CDR2 YYNGEE. Trimming stripped 4 bases from V and 2 bases from J, with 13 bases between. CDR3: CASSPGGETYEQYF. The CDR3 DNA reads TGTGCCAGCAGCCCCGGGGGAGAAACCTACGAGCAGTACTTC.

The chain is built from TRBV28 and TRBJ2-5; TRBD1 matches at 10 bases. Germline lookup yields CDR1 MDHEN and CDR2 SYDVKM. With 5 bases clipped from V and 5 bases from J, the junction kept 8 bases outside the gene matches. This CDR3 spans 15 amino acids. CDR3 amino acids: CASSPDRGRTETQYF. The DNA of the CDR3 is TGTGCCAGCAGTCCCGACAGGGGGCGCACGGAGACCCAGTACTTC.

The gene calls are TRBV5-1 and TRBJ2-1; no reliable D call. This CDR3 has 13 amino acids. CDR1 SGHRS and CDR2 YFSETQ come from the germline V gene. V lost 2 bases and J lost 6, with 9 bases in between. The CDR3 region is CASSFPRTNEQFF. The CDR3 DNA sequence: TGCGCCAGCAGCTTTCCCAGGACCAATGAGCAGTTCTTC.

This clonotype was observed many times. V and J are TRBV7-8 and TRBJ2-3; D gene unclear. The CDR3 has 15 amino acids. The germline CDR1 and CDR2 sequences are SGHVS and FQNEAQ. V was pared by 0 bases and J by 2 bases, with 9 bases between. The CDR3 reads CASSLASRTTDTQYF. Written as DNA, the CDR3 is TGTGCCAGCAGCTTAGCCTCGCGCACCACAGATACGCAGTATTTT.

This clonotype appeared many times. J is TRBJ1-5 and V is TRBV7-8, with D unresolved. The V and J ends lost 1 base and 6 bases respectively, with 16 bases between them. The CDR3 is made up of 16 amino acids. The germline gives CDR1 SGHVS, CDR2 FQNEAQ. CDR3 loop: CASSLVNWGERQPQHF. Here the CDR3 DNA reads TGTGCCAGCAGCTTAGTTAACTGGGGAGAACGTCAGCCCCAGCATTTT.

In this sample, this clonotype turned up many times. This chain links TRBV9 with TRBJ2-3; TRBD2 aligns across 12 bases. V gave up 4 bases and J gave up 5 bases; unmatched junction bases: 8. This CDR3 comprises 16 residues. The germline V gene encodes CDR1 SGDLS and CDR2 YYNGEE. CDR3 protein: CASSSGLAGILDTQYF. The DNA for the CDR3 is TGTGCCAGCAGCTCAGGACTAGCGGGAATCCTAGATACGCAGTATTTT.

This clonotype has at least ten counts. The chain combines TRBV12-3 or TRBV12-4 with TRBJ2-3; D is uncertain. The CDR3 runs 15 residues. Trimming stripped 5 bases from V and 2 bases from J, with 14 bases between. The chain's CDR3 is CASSDVRFHTDTQYF. In DNA, the CDR3 is TGTGCCAGCAGTGACGTCAGGTTTCACACAGATACGCAGTATTTT.

Many counts were recorded for this clonotype. The rearrangement uses TRBV6-1 and TRBJ2-1; D gene unclear. V was cut by 4 bases and J by 5 bases, with 9 bases left in between. CDR3 size: 13 residues. The germline V gene has CDR1 MNHNS and CDR2 SASEGT. The CDR3 is CASSAQENNEQFF. In nucleotides, the CDR3 is TGTGCCAGCAGTGCGCAGGAGAACAATGAGCAGTTCTTC.

This clonotype was counted a few times. The V call is TRBV4-1, the J call TRBJ2-7, with TRBD1 as a possible D gene (5 bases). The ends were cut back, 1 base at V and 3 bases at J, with 10 bases in the middle. The germline V gene has CDR1 MGHRA and CDR2 YSYEKL. The CDR3 length is 14 residues. CDR3 sequence: CASSQVFDSYEQYF. The DNA of the CDR3 is TGCGCCAGCAGCCAAGTCTTCGACAGCTACGAGCAGTACTTC.

This clonotype has ten or more counts. V gene TRBV19 combines with J gene TRBJ2-4; D uncertain. This CDR3 comprises 14 residues. Germline CDR1 reads LNHDA; CDR2 reads SQIVND (reference sequence). V was shortened by 8 bases and J by 7 bases, with 18 bases between the two germline ends. CDR3 in DNA: TGTGCCAGTTCTTCAAGGTCTGCCTTCAACATTCAGTACTTC. This encodes CASSSRSAFNIQYF.

This rearrangement joins TRBV6-2 or TRBV6-3 to TRBJ1-1; D not certain. In germline, CDR1 is MNHEY, CDR2 SVGEGT. V lost 4 bases and J lost 3, with 15 bases in between. This CDR3 comprises 15 residues. The CDR3 region has the DNA TGTGCCAGCAGTTTTGTAGGTACACGATACACTGAAGCTTTCTTT. Encoded protein: CASSFVGTRYTEAFF.

This clonotype was seen only a few times. The chain links TRBV9 to TRBJ2-7; maybe TRBD1 (6 bases). Germline V CDR1 and CDR2: SGDLS, YYNGEE. This CDR3 has 14 residues. Trimming removed 0 bases at V and 2 bases at J, with 9 bases between. The DNA for the CDR3 is TGTGCCAGCAGCGTAGATTGGGGGCCCTACGAGCAGTACTTC. Amino acids: CASSVDWGPYEQYF.

The chain links TRBV24-1 to TRBJ1-5; maybe TRBD1 (6 bases). The length of the CDR3 is 16 residues. Looked up from germline, CDR1 is KGHDR and CDR2 is SFDVKD. Deletions cut 2 bases from V and 3 bases from J, with 13 bases between. In nucleotides, the CDR3 is TGTGCCACCAGTGATTCCAGGACAGTCAACAATCAGCCCCAGCATTTT. Translating it yields CATSDSRTVNNQPQHF.

This clonotype appeared many times. The chain employs TRBV7-9 and TRBJ2-6; no clear D. The CDR3 runs 17 residues. Trimming removed 4 bases at V and 4 bases at J, with 17 bases between. Germline V gives CDR1 SEHNR, CDR2 FQNEAQ (reference sequence). The CDR3 sequence: CASSSLARGAGANVLTF. The CDR3, as DNA: TGTGCCAGCAGCTCATTGGCTCGAGGCGCGGGGGCCAACGTCCTGACTTTC.

A note on this clonotype: A single base separates this from a much larger clone, so it may be a read error. The chain recombines TRBV6-6 with TRBJ1-4; 7 bases are shared with TRBD1. The junction had 9 bases not matched to a gene; V was cut back by 2 bases and J by 3 bases. Germline CDR1 reads MNHNY; CDR2 reads SVGAGI (reference sequence). There are 17 residues in the CDR3. The CDR3 DNA follows: TGTGCCAGCAGTTACCATCCAGGGGGGGAAGCTAATGAAAAACTGTTTTTT. Encoded protein: CASSYHPGGEANEKLFF.

This clonotype has only a few counts. At one boundary the junction diverges from the germline segment, which might be a read error. The rearrangement joins TRBV20-1 to TRBJ1-4, with 7 bases matching TRBD1. CDR3 size: 18 residues. CDR1 is DFQATT, CDR2 SNEGSKA, per germline (reference sequence). CDR3 nucleotide sequence: TGCAGTGCTAGGAGTAAAGGGACAGCGAAAGCAACTAATGAAAAACGGTTTTTT. It translates to CSARSKGTAKATNEKRFF.

This clonotype was recorded once. This chain connects TRBV13 to TRBJ2-3; 7 bases are a match to TRBD2. Germline-derived CDR1 and CDR2 are PRHDT and FYEKMQ (reference sequence). Trimming removed 6 bases from V and 8 bases from J; junction bases left unmatched: 5. The CDR3 sequence is 12 residues long. The CDR3 loop is CASSLAAGTQYF. The CDR3 DNA reads as TGTGCCAGCAGTCTAGCGGCAGGTACGCAGTATTTT.

The CDR3 spells CASGSRGGGLTDTQYF. DNA for the CDR3: TGTGCCAGCGGCTCAAGAGGAGGGGGCCTCACAGATACGCAGTATTTT. The chain uses TRBV9 and TRBJ2-3; TRBD1 might be the D (7 bases). Per germline, CDR1 SGDLS and CDR2 YYNGEE. Trimming cost V 7 bases and J 2 bases, with 20 bases left between them. CDR3 length: 16 amino acids.

This clonotype was seen more than once but under ten times. The chain links TRBV11-2 to TRBJ2-7, with 9 bases matching TRBD2. Losses at the gene ends were 3 bases for V and 7 bases for J; bases not matched to a gene: 7. The CDR3 length is 14 residues. CDR1 is SGHAT and CDR2 is FQNNGV in the germline V gene. This CDR3 reads CASSFSSGSWEQYF. The DNA of the CDR3 is TGTGCCAGCAGCTTTAGTAGCGGGAGCTGGGAGCAGTACTTC.

The table lists this clonotype with a few counts. The V and J genes are TRBV14 and TRBJ2-3; perhaps D is TRBD1 or TRBD2 (5 bases each). V was trimmed by 4 bases and J by 2 bases, leaving 13 bases between them. The germline gives CDR1 SGHDN, CDR2 FVKESK. The CDR3 length is 15 residues. The CDR3 protein is CASSRGDLYTDTQYF. The CDR3, as DNA: TGTGCCAGCAGCCGAGGGGATCTCTACACAGATACGCAGTATTTT.

J is TRBJ2-3 and V is TRBV4-3; maybe TRBD1 (5 bases). Trimming removed 1 base at V and 2 bases at J, with 13 bases between. CDR3 length: 16 residues. Germline lookup yields CDR1 LGHNA and CDR2 YSLEER. CDR3 region: CASSQGVEGHTDTQYF. In nucleotides, the CDR3 is TGCGCCAGCAGCCAAGGTGTAGAAGGACACACAGATACGCAGTATTTT.

At least ten counts were recorded for this clonotype. V is TRBV29-1 and J is TRBJ2-2, with 7 bases that match TRBD2. Germline assignment: CDR1 SQVTM and CDR2 ANQGSEA. The CDR3 totals 17 residues. The junction had 12 bases not matched to a gene; V was cut back by 4 bases and J by 1 base. The CDR3 loop is CSVGRLGRGMNTGELFF. The CDR3 DNA reads as TGCAGCGTTGGACGATTGGGGCGGGGGATGAACACCGGGGAGCTGTTTTTT.

This clonotype was recorded a few times. V and J are TRBV4-1 and TRBJ2-7, with a weak D call TRBD1 (5 bases). Looked up from germline, CDR1 is MGHRA and CDR2 is YSYEKL. The CDR3 has 14 residues. Trimming cost V 4 bases and J 2 bases, with 12 bases left between them. CDR3 nucleotides: TGCGCCAGCAGCCTAACAGACAGTGCCTACGAGCAGTACTTC. Translation gives CASSLTDSAYEQYF.